The 8 T cell receptor beta chains reported below all come from one sample, sequenced in a study of T-cell reconstitution after alpha-beta-depleted transplantation in children. Preparing the TCRbeta library involved the use of unique molecular identifiers. One entry per CDR3 protein results from TCRdb running MiXCR on the PCR reads. The top ten clones hold approximately 5.7% of a sample with roughly 200,000 distinct CDR3 sequences, 6.6% of them seen once. Sequenced material: PBMCs, taken before TCRalphabeta/CD19-depleted stem cell transplant. The receptor set was obtained from a boy between 2 and 10 years old with acute lymphoblastic leukemia, due to receive a stem cell transplant.

This clonotype was picked up many times. This rearrangement joins TRBV27 to TRBJ1-5; D gene uncertain. The V and J ends lost 2 bases and 4 bases respectively, with 6 bases between them. Germline assignment: CDR1 MNHEY and CDR2 SMNVEV (reference sequence). This CDR3 region has 13 residues. This CDR3 is CASSLGSNQPQHF. The DNA of the CDR3 is TGTGCCAGCAGTTTAGGATCTAATCAGCCCCAGCATTTT.

This clonotype was seen ten or more times. The chain is built from TRBV29-1 and TRBJ2-7; tentative D call: TRBD1 (5 bases). The V gene lost 0 bases and the J gene lost 0 bases, with 6 bases spanning the gap. CDR1 is SQVTM and CDR2 is ANQGSEA in the germline V gene. This CDR3 spans 13 amino acids. CDR3: CSVEDQGSYEQYF. The CDR3 nucleotides read TGCAGCGTTGAAGATCAGGGCTCCTACGAGCAGTACTTC.

This clonotype was recorded a few times. CDR3 sequence (DNA): TGTGCCAGCACCAAAACGCTCTCAGCGGGGGCGACTCTCACAGATACGCAGTATTTT. This translates into CASTKTLSAGATLTDTQYF. The rearrangement uses TRBV11-2 and TRBJ2-3; TRBD2 agrees at 8 bases. The CDR3 sequence is 19 residues long. V shed 7 bases, J shed 2 bases, and the junction held 20 bases outside the gene matches. CDR1 is SGHAT, CDR2 FQNNGV, per germline.

This clonotype was picked up many times. The chain carries TRBV7-6 and TRBJ2-5; TRBD2 is a possible D gene (6 bases). This CDR3 comprises 15 residues. V lost 0 bases, J lost 5 bases, and 13 bases lay in between. In germline, CDR1 is SGHVS, CDR2 FNYEAQ. CDR3 bases: TGTGCCAGCAGCTTAGCGCGTGTTAGCGGTGAGACCCAGTACTTC. Its protein product is CASSLARVSGETQYF.

The V and J genes are TRBV5-1 and TRBJ1-2; perhaps TRBD1 as D (6 bases). Trimming shortened V by 4 bases and J by 4 bases, and 11 bases separated the two germline ends. The CDR3 loop spans 13 amino acids. Germline V gives CDR1 SGHRS, CDR2 YFSETQ. The CDR3 nucleotides are TGCGCCAGCAGCGCTCAGGGGACCTATGGCTACACCTTC. This codes for CASSAQGTYGYTF.

This clonotype was seen ten or more times. The chain employs TRBV7-6 and TRBJ1-1; 8 bases are a match to TRBD1. This CDR3 has 14 amino acids. Germline CDR1 and CDR2: SGHVS and FNYEAQ. Trimming at V came to 5 bases and at J to 3 bases, leaving 5 bases not matched to a gene. CDR3 loop: CASSRTGRDTEAFF. The CDR3 region has the DNA TGTGCCAGCAGCAGGACAGGGCGGGACACTGAAGCTTTCTTT.

The chain links TRBV20-1 to TRBJ2-1, with a weak D call TRBD2 (8 bases). Germline CDR1 DFQATT, CDR2 SNEGSKA (reference sequence). The CDR3 runs to 16 residues. Trimming removed 2 bases at V and 9 bases at J, with 23 bases between. Here the CDR3 DNA reads TGCAGTGCTAGAAAAAGCGGGAGCGAGTACAGGGGTGAGCAGTTCTTC. Translated: CSARKSGSEYRGEQFF.

This clonotype has just a few counts. The CDR3 DNA reads TGCGCCAGCAGCTTCATGGGGAGCCAAGAGACCCAGTACTTC. Its translation: CASSFMGSQETQYF. The chain recombines TRBV5-1 with TRBJ2-5, with D possibly TRBD2 on 5 matching bases. CDR3 size: 14 residues. The V gene lost 2 bases and the J gene lost 1 base, with 9 bases spanning the gap. Looked up from germline, CDR1 is SGHRS and CDR2 is YFSETQ.